These 14 T cell receptor beta chains were all obtained from the same sample, sequenced in a study of PD-1 blockade in classical Hodgkin lymphoma. The sample's time point: cycle 4 day 1 (C4D1), after six to seven weeks of nivolumab. Every patient had relapsed following autologous stem cell transplantation, and cohorts differed in brentuximab vedotin exposure. Measured with immunoSEQ multiplex PCR; TCRdb has only the in-frame clones, and not every one. The sample has around 92,000 clones, about 83% seen once. The source material was peripheral blood mononuclear cells (PBMCs), sampled before the fourth cycle of nivolumab. Receptors originate from a human donor with classical Hodgkin lymphoma.

The V and J genes are TRBV7-3 and TRBJ2-3, with TRBD1 matching over 10 bases. This CDR3 has 14 amino acids. The germline V gene has CDR1 SGHTA and CDR2 FQGTGA. The J segment lost 3 bases and the V segment lost 5 bases, leaving 2 bases of the junction unmatched. This CDR3 reads CASSDRGRTDTQYF. For the CDR3, the DNA is TGTGCCAGCAGCGACAGGGGGCGGACAGATACGCAGTATTTT. Together with reference TRBV7-3 and TRBJ2-3, the CDR3 gives the full variable domain: GAGVSQTPSNKVTEKGKYVELRCDPISGHTALYWYRQSLGQGPEFLIYFQGTGAADDSGLPNDRFFAVRPEGSVSTLKIQRTERGDSAVYLCASSDRGRTDTQYFGPGTRLTVL.

This clone was detected only once. This chain connects TRBV7-9 to TRBJ2-1; TRBD2 matches at 11 bases. V was pared by 5 bases and J by 0 bases, with 3 bases of the junction left unmatched. This CDR3 contains 16 residues. Germline assignment: CDR1 SEHNR and CDR2 FQNEAQ (reference sequence). The CDR3 region is CASSGGLAGSYNEQFF. The CDR3 region has the DNA TGTGCCAGCAGCGGTGGACTAGCGGGCTCCTACAATGAGCAGTTCTTC.

The chain joins TRBV15 to TRBJ1-1; D might be TRBD1 (6 bases). Germline CDR1 reads LNHNV; CDR2 reads YYDKDF (reference sequence). The CDR3 sequence is 15 residues long. V was trimmed by 0 bases and J by 3 bases, leaving 11 bases between them. The CDR3 is CATSRDLQGYTEAFF. In DNA form, the CDR3 reads TGTGCCACCAGCAGAGATCTCCAGGGGTACACTGAAGCTTTCTTT.

This chain uses TRBV4-2 with TRBJ1-1; D unclear. The CDR3 has 15 residues. With 1 base removed from V and 7 bases from J, the gap between germline ends came to 16 bases. Germline CDR1 and CDR2: LGHNA and YNFKEQ. The CDR3 is CASSQGSRSTVEAFF. The CDR3 DNA is TGTGCCAGCAGCCAAGGGAGTAGGTCAACAGTTGAAGCTTTCTTT.

V is TRBV2 and J is TRBJ1-5, with D possibly TRBD1 on 5 matching bases. Germline V gene sequence: CDR1 SNHLY, CDR2 FYNNEI. Trimming shortened V by 7 bases and J by 0 bases, and 7 bases separated the two germline ends. This CDR3 has 13 residues. DNA for the CDR3: TGTGCCAGCACGGGGGATAGCAATCAGCCCCAGCATTTT. Its protein product is CASTGDSNQPQHF.

Only a few counts were recorded for this clone. This same CDR3 is encoded by further DNA sequences in the sample. This sequence joins TRBV19 and TRBJ1-1, with D tentatively TRBD1 (6 bases). The ends were cut back, 3 bases at V and 3 bases at J, with 11 bases in the middle. CDR3 length equals 14 residues. Per germline, CDR1 LNHDA and CDR2 SQIVND (reference sequence). The CDR3 DNA reads as TGTGCCAGTAGTATTGGGCAGGGGTACACTGAAGCTTTCTTT. Residues: CASSIGQGYTEAFF.

This clone was seen only once. V gene TRBV7-2 combines with J gene TRBJ2-1; 7 bases line up with TRBD2. Germline V gene sequence: CDR1 SGHTA, CDR2 FQGNSA. The ends lost 5 bases at V and 5 bases at J; junction bases unmatched: 9. CDR3 length: 15 residues. The CDR3 spells CASSRSLAGDNEQFF. CDR3 sequence (DNA): TGTGCCAGCAGCCGATCCTTAGCGGGCGACAATGAGCAGTTCTTC.

CDR3 in amino acids: CASSPTVSGNEKLFF. CDR3 DNA sequence: TGCGCCAGCAGCCCGACAGTTTCGGGTAATGAAAAACTGTTTTTT. The gene calls are TRBV5-1 and TRBJ1-4; maybe TRBD1 (5 bases). Between the trimmed V and J ends, which lost 4 bases and 4 bases, there was a span of 14 bases. Germline V gives CDR1 SGHRS, CDR2 YFSETQ. The CDR3 spans 15 residues.

This sequence joins TRBV10-3 and TRBJ2-2; possible D gene TRBD1, 5 bases. Germline loops: CDR1 ENHRY, CDR2 SYGVKD. Trimming removed 10 bases at V and 4 bases at J, with 19 bases between. The CDR3 length is 15 residues. The CDR3 DNA is TGTGCCACCTCCCCCCAAGGGGCGGCCACCGGGGAGCTGTTTTTT. It yields the protein CATSPQGAATGELFF.

The genes are TRBV9 and TRBJ1-1; no reliable D call. The CDR3 is 14 residues long. Germline V lookup: CDR1 SGDLS, CDR2 YYNGEE. The V end was cut by 0 bases, the J end by 0 bases, with 6 bases between. In nucleotides, the CDR3 is TGTGCCAGCAGCGTAGCAGCGATGAACACTGAAGCTTTCTTT. It specifies CASSVAAMNTEAFF. Based on the CDR3 plus reference TRBV9 and TRBJ1-1, the full variable domain is DSGVTQTPKHLITATGQRVTLRCSPRSGDLSVYWYQQSLDQGLQFLIQYYNGEERAKGNILERFSAQQFPDLHSELNLSSLELGDSALYFCASSVAAMNTEAFFGQGTRLTVV.

V is TRBV10-3 and J is TRBJ1-1; D perhaps matches TRBD1 (5 bases). The V end lost 5 bases, the J end lost 6 bases, and 16 bases lay between the germline ends. This CDR3 has 14 amino acids. Germline V gene sequence: CDR1 ENHRY, CDR2 SYGVKD. CDR3 sequence: CAISPGEGTPEAFF. The CDR3 region has the DNA TGTGCCATCAGTCCGGGGGAGGGAACCCCTGAAGCTTTCTTT.

The CDR3 DNA follows: TGTGCCAGCAGTGTAGGGTCCGAGCAGTACTTC. Protein sequence: CASSVGSEQYF. The chain recombines TRBV2 with TRBJ2-7, with D hard to call. Deletions cut 4 bases from V and 6 bases from J, with 7 bases between. The CDR3 has 11 amino acids. In germline, CDR1 is SNHLY, CDR2 FYNNEI.

This clone was counted a single time. The chain combines TRBV10-3 with TRBJ1-2; TRBD1 agrees at 11 bases. The CDR3 contains 15 residues. The V segment lost 3 bases and the J segment 8 bases; nucleotides outside the gene matches: 8. Germline assignment: CDR1 ENHRY and CDR2 SYGVKD. DNA of the CDR3: TGTGCCATCAGTGACCGCCAGGACAGGGGGCTCGGCTACACCTTC. Translated: CAISDRQDRGLGYTF.

V and J are TRBV6-5 and TRBJ2-7, with D perhaps matching TRBD1 (6 bases). V lost 6 bases and J 6 bases, leaving 15 bases between the germline ends. This CDR3 region has 13 residues. Germline CDR1 MNHEY, CDR2 SVGAGI. The CDR3 DNA reads as TGTGCCAGCAGAAACCAGGGGTTTGGCGAGCAGTACTTC. Translated, it gives CASRNQGFGEQYF.